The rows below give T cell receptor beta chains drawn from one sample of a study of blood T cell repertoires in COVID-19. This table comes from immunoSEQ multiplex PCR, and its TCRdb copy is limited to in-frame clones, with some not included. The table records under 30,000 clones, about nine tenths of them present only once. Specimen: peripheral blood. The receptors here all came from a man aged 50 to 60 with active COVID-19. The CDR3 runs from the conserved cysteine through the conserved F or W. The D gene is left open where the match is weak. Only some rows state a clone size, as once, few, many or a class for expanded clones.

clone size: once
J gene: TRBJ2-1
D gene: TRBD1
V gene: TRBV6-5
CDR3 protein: CASSYRQGVNEQFF
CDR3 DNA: TGTGCCAGCAGTTACAGGCAGGGGGTTAATGAGCAGTTCTTC

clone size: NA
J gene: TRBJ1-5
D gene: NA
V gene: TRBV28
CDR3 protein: CASSPAAVQPQHF
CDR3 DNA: TGTGCCAGCAGTCCCGCGGCCGTCCAGCCCCAGCATTTT

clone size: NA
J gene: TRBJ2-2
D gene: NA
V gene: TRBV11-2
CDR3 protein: CASSSHAGPSGELFF
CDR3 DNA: TGTGCCAGCAGCTCCCACGCAGGGCCCAGCGGGGAGCTGTTTTTT

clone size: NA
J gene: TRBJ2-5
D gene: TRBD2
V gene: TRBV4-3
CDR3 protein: CASSQDRGTSGLGTQYF
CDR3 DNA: TGCGCCAGCAGCCAAGATCGGGGGACTAGCGGCCTCGGGACCCAGTACTTC

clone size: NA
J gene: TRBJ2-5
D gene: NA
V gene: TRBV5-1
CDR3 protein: CASRWAGAEETQYF
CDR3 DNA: TGCGCCAGCAGGTGGGCGGGTGCCGAAGAGACCCAGTACTTC

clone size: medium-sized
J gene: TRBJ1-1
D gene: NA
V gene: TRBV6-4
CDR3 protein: CASSVGTANTEAFF
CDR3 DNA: TGTGCCAGCAGTGTCGGGACTGCGAACACTGAAGCTTTCTTT

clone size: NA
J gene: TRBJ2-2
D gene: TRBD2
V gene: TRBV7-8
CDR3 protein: CASSPLGTSGSDTGELFF
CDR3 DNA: TGTGCCAGCAGCCCACTAGGGACTAGCGGGAGCGACACCGGGGAGCTGTTTTTT

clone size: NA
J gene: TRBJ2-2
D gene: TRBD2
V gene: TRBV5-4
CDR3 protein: CASSLPGLAGSSGELFF
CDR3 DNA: TGTGCCAGCAGCCTCCCGGGACTAGCGGGGAGTTCCGGGGAGCTGTTTTTT

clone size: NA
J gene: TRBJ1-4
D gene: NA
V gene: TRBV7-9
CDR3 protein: CASSPDRRTNEKLFF
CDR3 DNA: TGTGCCAGCAGCCCCGACCGGAGAACTAATGAAAAACTGTTTTTT

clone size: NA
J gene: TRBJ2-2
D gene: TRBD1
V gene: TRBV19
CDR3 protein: CASTPPGTGYTGELFF
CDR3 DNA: TGTGCCAGTACCCCCCCCGGGACAGGGTACACCGGGGAGCTGTTTTTT

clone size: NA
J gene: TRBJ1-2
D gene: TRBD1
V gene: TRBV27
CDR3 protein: CASSSSTGAGGYTF
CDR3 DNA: TGTGCCAGCAGTTCATCGACAGGGGCGGGCGGCTACACCTTC

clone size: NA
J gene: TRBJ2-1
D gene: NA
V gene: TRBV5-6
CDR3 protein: CASSKGVSSYNEQFF
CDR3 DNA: TGTGCCAGCAGCAAGGGGGTTAGCTCCTACAATGAGCAGTTCTTC

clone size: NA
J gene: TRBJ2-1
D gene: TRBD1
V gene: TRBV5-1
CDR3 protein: CASRRQGSDEQFF
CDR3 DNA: TGCGCCAGCCGCAGACAGGGGTCTGATGAGCAGTTCTTC

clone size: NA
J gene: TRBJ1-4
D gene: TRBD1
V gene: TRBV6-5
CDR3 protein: CASRKTGGEKLFF
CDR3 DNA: TGTGCCAGCAGAAAGACAGGGGGGGAAAAACTGTTTTTT

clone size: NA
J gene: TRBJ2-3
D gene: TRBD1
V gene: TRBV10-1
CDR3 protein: CASSEATGASTDTQYF
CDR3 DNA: TGCGCCAGCAGTGAAGCTACAGGGGCGAGCACAGATACGCAGTATTTT

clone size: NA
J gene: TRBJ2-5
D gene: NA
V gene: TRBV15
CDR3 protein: CATSRAGTAGTQYF
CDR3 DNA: TGTGCCACCAGCAGAGCGGGAACGGCGGGGACCCAGTACTTC

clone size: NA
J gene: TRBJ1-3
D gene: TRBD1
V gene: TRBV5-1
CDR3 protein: CASSFQGADGNTIYF
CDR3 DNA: TGCGCCAGCAGCTTTCAGGGGGCGGATGGAAACACCATATATTTT

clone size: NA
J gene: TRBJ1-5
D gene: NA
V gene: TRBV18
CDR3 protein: CASSSETANQPQHF
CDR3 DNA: TGTGCCAGCTCTTCCGAGACAGCAAATCAGCCCCAGCATTTT

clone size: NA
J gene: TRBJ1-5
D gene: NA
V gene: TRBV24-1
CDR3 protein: CATSDAGAQPQHF
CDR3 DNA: TGTGCCACCAGTGATGCGGGGGCTCAGCCCCAGCATTTT

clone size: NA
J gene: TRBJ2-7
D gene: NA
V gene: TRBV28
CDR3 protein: CASSLATGAISYEQYF
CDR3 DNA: TGTGCCAGCAGTTTAGCCACAGGAGCGATCTCCTACGAGCAGTACTTC

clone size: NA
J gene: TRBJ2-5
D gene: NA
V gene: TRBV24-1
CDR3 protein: CATSDLFSGEETQYF
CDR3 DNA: TGTGCCACCAGTGATTTATTTTCGGGAGAAGAGACCCAGTACTTC

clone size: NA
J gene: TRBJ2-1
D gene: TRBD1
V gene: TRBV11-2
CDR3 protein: CASRAPGQGIREQFF
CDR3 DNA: TGTGCCAGCAGGGCCCCGGGACAGGGGATTAGGGAGCAGTTCTTC

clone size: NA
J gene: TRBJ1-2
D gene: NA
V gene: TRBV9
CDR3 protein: CASSVGRVPGYTF
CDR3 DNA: TGTGCCAGCAGCGTGGGGCGAGTCCCCGGCTACACCTTC

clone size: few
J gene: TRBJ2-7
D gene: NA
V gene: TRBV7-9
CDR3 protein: CASSLRTGRTSSYEQYF
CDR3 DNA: TGTGCCAGCAGCTTAAGAACAGGGCGCACCAGCTCCTACGAGCAGTACTTC

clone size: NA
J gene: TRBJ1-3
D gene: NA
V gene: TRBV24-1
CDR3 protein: CATTPSGGGNTIYF
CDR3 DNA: TGTGCCACCACTCCTTCCGGGGGAGGAAACACCATATATTTT

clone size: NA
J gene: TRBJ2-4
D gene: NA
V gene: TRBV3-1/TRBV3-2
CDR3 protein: CASSQGQNRAKNIQYF
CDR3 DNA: TGTGCCAGCAGCCAAGGGCAGAACCGAGCCAAAAACATTCAGTACTTC

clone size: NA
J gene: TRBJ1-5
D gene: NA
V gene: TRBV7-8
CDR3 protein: CASSFRVGQPQHF
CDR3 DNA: TGTGCCAGCAGCTTCAGGGTGGGGCAGCCCCAGCATTTT

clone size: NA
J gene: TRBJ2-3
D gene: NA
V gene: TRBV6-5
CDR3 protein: CASSNRNTQYF
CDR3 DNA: TGTGCCAGCAGCAACAGAAATACGCAGTATTTT

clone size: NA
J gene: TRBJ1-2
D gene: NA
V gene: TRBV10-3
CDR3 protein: CAIRIYSYGYTF
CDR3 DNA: TGTGCCATCAGGATTTACAGCTATGGCTACACCTTC

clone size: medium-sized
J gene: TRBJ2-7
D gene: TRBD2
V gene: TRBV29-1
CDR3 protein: CSVDTSGYEQYF
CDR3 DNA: TGCAGCGTTGATACTAGCGGCTACGAGCAGTACTTC

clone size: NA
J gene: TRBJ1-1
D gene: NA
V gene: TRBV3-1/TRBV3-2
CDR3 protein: CASSQERWLAFF
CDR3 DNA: TGTGCCAGCAGCCAAGAGAGGTGGTTAGCTTTCTTT

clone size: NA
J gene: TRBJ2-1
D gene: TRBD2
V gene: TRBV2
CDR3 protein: CASRSGLAGGTGGNEQFF
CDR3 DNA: TGTGCCAGCAGATCGGGACTAGCGGGGGGAACCGGAGGCAATGAGCAGTTCTTC

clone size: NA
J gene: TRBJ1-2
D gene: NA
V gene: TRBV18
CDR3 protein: CASSPRRTTDNYGYTF
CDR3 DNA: TGTGCCAGCTCACCACGGCGGACAACCGATAACTATGGCTACACCTTC

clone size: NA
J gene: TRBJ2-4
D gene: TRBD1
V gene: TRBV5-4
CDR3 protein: CASQGQGAKNIQYF
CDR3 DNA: TGTGCCAGCCAGGGACAGGGGGCCAAAAACATTCAGTACTTC

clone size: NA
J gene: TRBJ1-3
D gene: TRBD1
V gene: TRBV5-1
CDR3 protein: CASSLGLGTAGNTIYF
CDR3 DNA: TGCGCCAGCAGCTTGGGTCTGGGGACAGCTGGAAACACCATATATTTT

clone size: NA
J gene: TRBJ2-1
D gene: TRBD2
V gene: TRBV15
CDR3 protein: CATSTGTSSYNEQFF
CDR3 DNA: TGTGCCACCAGCACGGGGACTAGCTCCTACAATGAGCAGTTCTTC

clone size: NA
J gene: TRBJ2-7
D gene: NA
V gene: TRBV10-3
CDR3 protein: CAISESQGNYEQYF
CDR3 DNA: TGTGCCATCAGTGAGTCCCAGGGTAACTACGAGCAGTACTTC

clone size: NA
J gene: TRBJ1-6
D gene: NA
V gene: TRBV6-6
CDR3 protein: CASSYQSSPLHF
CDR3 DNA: TGTGCCAGCAGTTACCAGTCCTCACCCCTCCACTTT

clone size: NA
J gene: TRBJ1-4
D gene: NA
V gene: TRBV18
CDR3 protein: CASSLRAGETNEKLFF
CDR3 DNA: TGTGCCAGCTCACTAAGAGCGGGGGAAACTAATGAAAAACTGTTTTTT

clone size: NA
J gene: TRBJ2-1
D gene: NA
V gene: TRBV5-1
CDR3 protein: CASSRRSSSYNEQFF
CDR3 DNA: TGCGCCAGCAGCCGCAGGTCCAGCTCCTACAATGAGCAGTTCTTC

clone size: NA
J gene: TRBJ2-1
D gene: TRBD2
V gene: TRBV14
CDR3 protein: CASSRGLAGTTKDEQFF
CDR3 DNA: TGTGCCAGCAGCCGAGGACTAGCGGGAACAACCAAGGATGAGCAGTTCTTC

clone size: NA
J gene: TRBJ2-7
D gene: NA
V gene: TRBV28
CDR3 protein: CASSLGIDSWSYEQYF
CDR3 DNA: TGTGCCAGCAGTTTAGGTATCGACTCCTGGAGCTACGAGCAGTACTTC

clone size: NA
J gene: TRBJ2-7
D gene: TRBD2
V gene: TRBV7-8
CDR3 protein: CASSFGGGPAYEQYF
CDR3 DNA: TGTGCCAGCAGCTTCGGCGGGGGGCCAGCCTACGAGCAGTACTTC

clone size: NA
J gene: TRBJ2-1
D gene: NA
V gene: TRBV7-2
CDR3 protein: CASSLNGAYNEQFF
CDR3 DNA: TGTGCCAGCAGCTTAAATGGAGCCTACAATGAGCAGTTCTTC

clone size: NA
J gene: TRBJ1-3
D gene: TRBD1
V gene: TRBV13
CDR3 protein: CASSLDRGLGNTIYF
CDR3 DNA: TGTGCCAGCAGCTTAGACAGGGGGTTGGGAAACACCATATATTTT

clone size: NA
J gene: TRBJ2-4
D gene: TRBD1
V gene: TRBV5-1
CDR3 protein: CASSPGQKAKNIQYF
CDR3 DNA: TGCGCCAGCAGCCCGGGACAGAAAGCCAAAAACATTCAGTACTTC

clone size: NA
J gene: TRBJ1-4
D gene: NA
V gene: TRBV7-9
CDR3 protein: CASSLAATVNEKLFF
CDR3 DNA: TGTGCCAGCAGCTTGGCGGCGACCGTGAATGAAAAACTGTTTTTT

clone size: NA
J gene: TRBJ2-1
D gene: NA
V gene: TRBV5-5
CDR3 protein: CASSLGPGGFYNEQFF
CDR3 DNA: TGTGCCAGCAGCTTGGGACCAGGGGGGTTTTACAATGAGCAGTTCTTC

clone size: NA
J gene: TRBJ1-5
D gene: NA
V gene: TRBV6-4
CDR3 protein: CASSDRPGVGPQHF
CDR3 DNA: TGTGCCAGCAGTGACCGGCCAGGGGTCGGGCCCCAGCATTTT

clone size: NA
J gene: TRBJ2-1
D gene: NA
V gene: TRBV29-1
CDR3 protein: CSVELERAINEQFF
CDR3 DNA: TGCAGCGTTGAACTGGAGCGGGCCATCAATGAGCAGTTCTTC

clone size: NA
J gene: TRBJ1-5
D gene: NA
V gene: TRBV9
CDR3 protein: CASSVGGESNQPQHF
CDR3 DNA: TGTGCCAGCAGCGTAGGGGGGGAAAGCAATCAGCCCCAGCATTTT

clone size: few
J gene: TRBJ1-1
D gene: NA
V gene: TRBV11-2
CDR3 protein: CASSVYQGAFF
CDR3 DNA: TGTGCCAGCAGCGTTTACCAGGGAGCTTTCTTT

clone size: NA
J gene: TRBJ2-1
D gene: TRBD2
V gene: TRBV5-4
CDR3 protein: CASSITTSGGRRYNEQFF
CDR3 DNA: TGTGCCAGCAGCATCACGACTAGCGGGGGCCGAAGGTACAATGAGCAGTTCTTC

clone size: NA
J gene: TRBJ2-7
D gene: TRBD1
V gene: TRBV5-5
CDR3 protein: CASSFSGTGARWYF
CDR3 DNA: TGTGCCAGCAGCTTCAGTGGGACAGGCGCGCGGTGGTACTTC

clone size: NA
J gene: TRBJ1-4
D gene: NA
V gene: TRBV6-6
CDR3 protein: CASSSNRDDVKLFF
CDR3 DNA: TGTGCCAGCAGTTCAAACAGGGACGATGTAAAACTGTTTTTT

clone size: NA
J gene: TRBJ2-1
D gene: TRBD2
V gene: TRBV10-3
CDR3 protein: CAISIGTSGIYEQFF
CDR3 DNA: TGTGCCATCAGTATCGGGACTAGCGGGATCTATGAGCAGTTCTTC

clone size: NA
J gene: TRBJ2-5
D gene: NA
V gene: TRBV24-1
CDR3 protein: CATSDRRGARQETQYF
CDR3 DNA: TGTGCCACCAGTGACCGCCGGGGGGCCAGACAAGAGACCCAGTACTTC

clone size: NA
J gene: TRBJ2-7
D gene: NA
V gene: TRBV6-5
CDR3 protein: CASSPGTWEQYF
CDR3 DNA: TGTGCCAGCAGTCCCGGGACATGGGAGCAGTACTTC